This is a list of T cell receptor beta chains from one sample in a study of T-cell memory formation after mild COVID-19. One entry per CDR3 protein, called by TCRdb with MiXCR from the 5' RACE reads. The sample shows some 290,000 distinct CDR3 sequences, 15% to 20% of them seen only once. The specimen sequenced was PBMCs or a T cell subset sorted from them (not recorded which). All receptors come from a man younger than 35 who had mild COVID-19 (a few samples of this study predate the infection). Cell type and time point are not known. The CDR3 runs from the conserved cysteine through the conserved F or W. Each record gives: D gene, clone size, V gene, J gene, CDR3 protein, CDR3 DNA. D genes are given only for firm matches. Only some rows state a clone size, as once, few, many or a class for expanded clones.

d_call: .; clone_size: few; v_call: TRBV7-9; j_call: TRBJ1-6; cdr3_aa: CASSPPGIGSPLHF; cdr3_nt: TGTGCCAGCAGCCCTCCGGGTATAGGGTCACCCCTCCACTTT
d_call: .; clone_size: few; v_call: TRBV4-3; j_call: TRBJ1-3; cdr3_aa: CASSQDTGGRGNTIYF; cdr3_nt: TGCGCCAGCAGCCAAGATACGGGGGGTAGGGGAAACACCATATATTTT
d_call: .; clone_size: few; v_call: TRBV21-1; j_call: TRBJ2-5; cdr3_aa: CASSPWTGETQYF; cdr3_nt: TGTGCCAGCAGCCCTTGGACAGGCGAGACCCAGTACTTC
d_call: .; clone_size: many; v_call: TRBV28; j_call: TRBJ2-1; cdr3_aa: CASSLVGYNEQFF; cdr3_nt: TGTGCCAGCAGTTTAGTCGGCTACAATGAGCAGTTCTTC
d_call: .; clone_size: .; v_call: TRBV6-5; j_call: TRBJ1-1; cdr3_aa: CASSYSGRKAFF; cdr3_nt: TGTGCCAGCAGTTACTCGGGCAGAAAAGCTTTCTTT
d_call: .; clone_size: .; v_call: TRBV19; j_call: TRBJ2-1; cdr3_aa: CASSILEGNEQFF; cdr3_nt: TGTGCCAGTAGTATATTGGAGGGCAATGAGCAGTTCTTC
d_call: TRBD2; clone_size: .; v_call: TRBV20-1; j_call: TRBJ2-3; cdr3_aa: CSARDPASGRTDTQYF; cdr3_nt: TGCAGTGCTAGAGATCCGGCTAGCGGACGCACAGATACGCAGTATTTT
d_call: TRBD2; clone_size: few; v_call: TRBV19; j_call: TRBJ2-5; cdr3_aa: CASSLRGGQSTETQYF; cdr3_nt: TGTGCCAGTAGTTTGCGGGGGGGCCAGTCTACGGAGACCCAGTACTTC
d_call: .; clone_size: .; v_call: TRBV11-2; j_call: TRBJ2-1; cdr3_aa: CASSLWDNNEQFF; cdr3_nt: TGTGCCAGCAGCTTATGGGACAACAATGAGCAGTTCTTC
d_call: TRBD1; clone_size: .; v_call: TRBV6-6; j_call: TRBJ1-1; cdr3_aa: CASSYFGQGAGMNTEAFF; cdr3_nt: TGTGCCAGCAGTTACTTTGGACAGGGGGCCGGAATGAACACTGAAGCTTTCTTT
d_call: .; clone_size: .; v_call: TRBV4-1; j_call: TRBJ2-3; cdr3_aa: CASSPERGSTQYF; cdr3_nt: TGCGCCAGCAGCCCTGAACGTGGGAGTACGCAGTATTTT
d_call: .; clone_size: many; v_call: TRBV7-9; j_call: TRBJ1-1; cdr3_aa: CASSSTGEAFF; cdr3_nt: TGTGCCAGCAGCTCAACGGGCGAAGCTTTCTTT
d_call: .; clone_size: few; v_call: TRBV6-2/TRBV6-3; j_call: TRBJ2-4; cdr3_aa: CASSSDSFHKNIQYF; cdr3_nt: TGTGCCAGCAGCTCCGACTCGTTCCATAAAAACATTCAGTACTTC
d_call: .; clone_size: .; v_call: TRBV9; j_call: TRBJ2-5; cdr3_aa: CASSLLGIRQETQYF; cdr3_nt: TGTGCCAGCAGCCTCTTAGGGATACGCCAAGAGACCCAGTACTTC
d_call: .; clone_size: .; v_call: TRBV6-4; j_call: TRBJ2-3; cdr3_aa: CASREQGTDTQYF; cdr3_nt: TGTGCCAGCAGGGAACAGGGCACAGATACGCAGTATTTT
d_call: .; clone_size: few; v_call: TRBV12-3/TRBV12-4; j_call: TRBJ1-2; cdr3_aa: CASSPGNGYTF; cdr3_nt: TGTGCCAGCAGCCCGGGGAATGGCTACACCTTC
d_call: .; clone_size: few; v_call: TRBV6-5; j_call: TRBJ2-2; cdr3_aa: CASSYGGPNTGELFF; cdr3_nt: TGTGCCAGCAGTTATGGCGGTCCGAACACCGGGGAGCTGTTTTTT
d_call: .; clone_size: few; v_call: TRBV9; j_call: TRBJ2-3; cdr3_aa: CASSVVGRSPWSDTQYF; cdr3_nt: TGTGCCAGCAGCGTAGTAGGGAGGTCTCCCTGGTCAGATACGCAGTATTTT
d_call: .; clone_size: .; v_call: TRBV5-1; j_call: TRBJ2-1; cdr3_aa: CASSLASGVGSSYNEQFF; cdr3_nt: TGCGCCAGCAGCTTGGCCTCCGGGGTCGGTAGCTCCTACAATGAGCAGTTCTTC
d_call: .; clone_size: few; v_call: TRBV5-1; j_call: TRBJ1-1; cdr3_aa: CASSSLGYNTEAFF; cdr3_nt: TGCGCCAGCAGCTCCCTCGGCTACAACACTGAAGCTTTCTTT
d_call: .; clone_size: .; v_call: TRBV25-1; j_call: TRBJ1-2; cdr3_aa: CASSEETEGGYTF; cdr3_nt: TGTGCCAGCAGCGAAGAGACAGAAGGTGGCTACACCTTC
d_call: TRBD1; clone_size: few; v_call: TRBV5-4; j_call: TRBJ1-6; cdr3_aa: CASSGPGQGDSPLHF; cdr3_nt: TGTGCCAGCAGCGGTCCGGGACAGGGGGATTCACCCCTCCACTTT
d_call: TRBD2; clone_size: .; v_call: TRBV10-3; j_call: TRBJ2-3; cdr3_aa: CAISEGRGSTDTQYF; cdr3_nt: TGTGCCATCAGTGAAGGGCGGGGGAGCACAGATACGCAGTATTTT